This passage covers 17 T cell receptor beta chains from one sample sequenced in a study of beta chain features in type 1 diabetes. As every portion of the isolated RNA was reverse transcribed, the sequencing read expressed TCRB transcripts. Assay: immunoSEQ multiplex PCR; the TCRdb copy retains only in-frame clones and omits some. The sample lists about 350,000 clones, 20% occurring once. What was sequenced was naive CD4+ T cells from blood. The receptors here all came from a woman in her late teens or twenties in good health.

This chain joins TRBV29-1 and TRBJ1-1; the D gene is possibly TRBD1 (6 bases). Germline-derived CDR1 and CDR2 are SQVTM and ANQGSEA. The CDR3 contains 14 residues. Trimming took off 1 base at V and 0 bases at J, with 9 bases between the two ends. CDR3: CSVEGDTMNTEAFF. In DNA form, the CDR3 reads TGCAGCGTTGAAGGGGACACCATGAACACTGAAGCTTTCTTT. The full variable domain, with the rest looked up from reference TRBV29-1 and TRBJ1-1, is SAVISQKPSRDICQRGTSLTIQCQVDSQVTMMFWYRQQPGQSLTLIATANQGSEATYESGFVIDKFPISRPNLTFSTLTVSNMSPEDSSIYLCSVEGDTMNTEAFFGQGTRLTVV.

This clone was found a few times. The CDR3 region is CAILSTDTQYF. CDR3 nucleotide sequence: TGTGCCATTCTTTCCACAGATACGCAGTATTTT. The chain couples TRBV10-3 to TRBJ2-3; D call uncertain. The germline gives CDR1 ENHRY, CDR2 SYGVKD. Trimming removed 9 bases at V and 2 bases at J, with 6 bases between. The CDR3 is 11 residues long.

This clone was found a few times. The chain couples TRBV28 to TRBJ2-7, with TRBD2 matching 11 bases. The CDR3 length is 16 residues. The V gene's germline CDR1 is MDHEN and CDR2 SYDVKM. J was trimmed by 0 bases and V by 4 bases; bases with no gene match: 5. The CDR3 is CASSSLGTSGSYEQYF. CDR3 DNA sequence: TGTGCCAGCAGTTCCCTAGGGACTAGCGGCTCCTACGAGCAGTACTTC. The full variable domain, in which reference TRBV28 and TRBJ2-7 provide the parts outside the CDR3, is DVKVTQSSRYLVKRTGEKVFLECVQDMDHENMFWYRQDPGLGLRLIYFSYDVKMKEKGDIPEGYSVSREKKERFSLILESASTNQTSMYLCASSSLGTSGSYEQYFGPGTRLTVT.

The chain has TRBV6-5 and TRBJ2-1; the D gene is possibly TRBD1 (6 bases). CDR3 size: 14 residues. Trimming shortened V by 6 bases and J by 5 bases, and 14 bases separated the two germline ends. Germline values: CDR1 MNHEY, CDR2 SVGAGI. The DNA for the CDR3 is TGTGCCAGCAGCCGGACAGCCAGCAACAATGAGCAGTTCTTC. It codes for CASSRTASNNEQFF.

V is TRBV2 and J is TRBJ2-7; 9 bases match TRBD1. V lost 7 bases, J lost 6 bases, and 7 bases stayed unmatched. CDR1 SNHLY and CDR2 FYNNEI come from the germline V gene. CDR3 length: 13 amino acids. Here the CDR3 DNA reads TGTGCCAGCACCACGGGACAGGGAAGCGAGCAGTACTTC. Translating it yields CASTTGQGSEQYF.

The chain joins TRBV27 to TRBJ2-7; maybe TRBD2 (7 bases). There are 15 residues in the CDR3. Looked up from germline, CDR1 is MNHEY and CDR2 is SMNVEV (reference sequence). V lost 3 bases and J 3 bases, leaving 15 bases between the germline ends. The DNA of the CDR3 is TGTGCCAGCAGTTTCTCCCCGGGGGGACACTACGAGCAGTACTTC. This encodes CASSFSPGGHYEQYF.

Only a few counts were recorded for this clone. The chain employs TRBV7-8 and TRBJ2-1; TRBD2 matches at 11 bases. The length of the CDR3 is 15 residues. Germline CDR1 is SGHVS and CDR2 is FQNEAQ. After removal of 2 bases from V and 7 bases from J, the junction contained 4 bases not matched to a gene. This CDR3 reads CASSLPSGRQNEQFF. DNA for the CDR3: TGTGCCAGCAGCTTACCTAGCGGGAGGCAAAATGAGCAGTTCTTC.

CDR3 sequence reads: CASSPRESGELFF. In DNA form, the CDR3 reads TGTGCCAGCTCACCCAGGGAATCCGGGGAGCTGTTTTTT. The chain uses TRBV18 and TRBJ2-2; D perhaps matches TRBD1 (5 bases). This CDR3 contains 13 residues. The germline V gene has CDR1 KGHSH and CDR2 LQKENI. V was cut by 3 bases and J by 6 bases, with 8 bases left in between.

Remarks on this clone: This same CDR3 is encoded by further DNA sequences in the sample. The chain carries TRBV14 and TRBJ2-3; D not certain. The CDR3 length is 13 residues. Trimming pared 1 base from V and 4 bases from J, leaving 6 bases between. Germline V CDR1 and CDR2: SGHDN, FVKESK. CDR3 DNA sequence: TGTGCCAGCAGCCAAGCGGGTGCAGATACGCAGTATTTT. Its protein product is CASSQAGADTQYF. Based on the CDR3 plus reference TRBV14 and TRBJ2-3, the full variable domain is EAGVTQFPSHSVIEKGQTVTLRCDPISGHDNLYWYRRVMGKEIKFLLHFVKESKQDESGMPNNRFLAERTGGTYSTLKVQPAELEDSGVYFCASSQAGADTQYFGPGTRLTVL.

The chain uses TRBV15 and TRBJ1-2; 7 bases are a match to TRBD1. J gave up 4 bases and V 0 bases, and 17 bases lay outside the gene matches. CDR1 LNHNV and CDR2 YYDKDF come from the germline V gene (reference sequence). The CDR3 contains 19 residues. The chain's CDR3 is CATSREGGRQGGGTYGYTF. The CDR3 DNA sequence: TGTGCCACCAGCAGAGAGGGGGGAAGACAGGGTGGCGGTACCTATGGCTACACCTTC.

J is TRBJ2-5 and V is TRBV29-1; D unresolved. CDR1 SQVTM and CDR2 ANQGSEA come from the germline V gene. The CDR3 is 12 residues long. V lost 5 bases and J 5 bases, leaving 12 bases between the germline ends. CDR3 sequence (DNA): TGCAGCGTTAGTCAGGTCGGCGAGACCCAGTACTTC. Translating it yields CSVSQVGETQYF. Looking up the rest from reference TRBV29-1 and TRBJ2-5 gives the full variable domain: SAVISQKPSRDICQRGTSLTIQCQVDSQVTMMFWYRQQPGQSLTLIATANQGSEATYESGFVIDKFPISRPNLTFSTLTVSNMSPEDSSIYLCSVSQVGETQYFGPGTRLLVL.

The CDR3 DNA is TGTGCCAGCAGTTTATTCCCCGCCGGGGAGCTGTTTTTT. It encodes CASSLFPAGELFF. J is TRBJ2-2 and V is TRBV27, with no clear D. The CDR3 sequence is 13 residues long. Trimming shortened V by 1 base and J by 6 bases, and 6 bases separated the two germline ends. Germline assignment: CDR1 MNHEY and CDR2 SMNVEV (reference sequence).

This clone was seen a few times. V usage is TRBV18 and J usage is TRBJ2-7, with a weak D call TRBD1 (6 bases). Trimming pared 2 bases from V and 4 bases from J, leaving 12 bases between. Germline assignment: CDR1 KGHSH and CDR2 LQKENI. The CDR3 runs to 14 residues. As DNA, the CDR3 is TGTGCCAGCTCACCAGGCGGACAGACTTACGAGCAGTACTTC. This gives the protein CASSPGGQTYEQYF.

This clone has only a few counts. Other DNA sequences in this sample translate to the same CDR3. The J gene is TRBJ1-5, the V gene TRBV7-9, with 7 positions matching TRBD1. Germline V gives CDR1 SEHNR, CDR2 FQNEAQ (reference sequence). Germline trimming cut 5 bases from V and 1 base from J; bases unmatched to any gene: 5. The CDR3 is 15 amino acids. CDR3 region: CASSPGTASNQPQHF. CDR3 DNA: TGTGCCAGCAGCCCAGGGACAGCCAGCAATCAGCCCCAGCATTTT.

This clone was seen a few times. This chain's CDR3 is CASSSRGVGTDTQYF. The DNA for the CDR3 is TGTGCCAGCAGCTCCAGGGGAGTTGGCACAGATACGCAGTATTTT. The chain has TRBV7-2 and TRBJ2-3, with D perhaps TRBD1 (6 bases). Trimming cost V 4 bases and J 1 base, with 12 bases left between them. This CDR3 is built from 15 residues. Germline values: CDR1 SGHTA, CDR2 FQGNSA.

This clone has only a few counts. In the same sample, other DNA sequences code for this CDR3. This chain joins TRBV5-1 and TRBJ1-6; 7 bases are a match to TRBD1. V gave up 0 bases and J gave up 10 bases; unmatched junction bases: 7. Per the germline V gene, CDR1 is SGHRS and CDR2 is YFSETQ. CDR3 length: 15 residues. The CDR3: CASSLARQGGSPLHF. In DNA, the CDR3 is TGCGCCAGCAGCTTGGCTCGACAGGGCGGCTCACCCCTCCACTTT.

V gene TRBV18 combines with J gene TRBJ2-6; D possibly corresponds to TRBD1 (6 bases). The CDR3 extends over 16 amino acids. Germline CDR1 reads KGHSH; CDR2 reads LQKENI. V lost 6 bases and J 0 bases, leaving 12 bases between the germline ends. The CDR3 nucleotides are TGTGCCAGCTCTCCCGACAGGCACTCTGGGGCCAACGTCCTGACTTTC. This encodes CASSPDRHSGANVLTF.